This TCR beta chain was captured in a study of CXCR3-negative and CXCR3-positive naive CD8 T cells. The libraries of TRB cDNA were prepared using 5' RACE with UMI labels. TCRdb re-called the 5' RACE reads and shows each CDR3 protein once, DNA omitted. The sample totals 65,000 to 85,000 distinct CDR3 sequences. Germline CDR1 and CDR2: SQVTM and ANQGSEA. The CDR3 totals 13 residues. The chain combines TRBV29-1 with TRBJ2-7; TCRdb's assignment of TRBD1 cannot be checked, as there is no DNA. This TCR was sampled from a human donor in good health. Some clones in this sample may be carry-over from other donors' samples. Sequenced input: naive CXCR3- CD8+ T cells from blood. Subset specified: CD45RO-CCR7+CD27+CD95- naive CD8+ T cells lacking CXCR3 (TNR3-). CDR3 loop: CSVVGQDSYEQYF.